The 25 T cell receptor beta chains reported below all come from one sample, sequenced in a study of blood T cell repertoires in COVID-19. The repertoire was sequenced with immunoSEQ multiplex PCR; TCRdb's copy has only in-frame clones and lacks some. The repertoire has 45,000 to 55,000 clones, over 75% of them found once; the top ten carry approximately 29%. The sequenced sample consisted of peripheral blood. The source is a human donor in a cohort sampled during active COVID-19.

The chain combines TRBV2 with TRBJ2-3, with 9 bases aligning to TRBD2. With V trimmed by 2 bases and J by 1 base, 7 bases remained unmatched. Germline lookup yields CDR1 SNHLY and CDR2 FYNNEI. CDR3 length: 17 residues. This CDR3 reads CASSETSGLGGTDTQYF. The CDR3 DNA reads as TGTGCCAGCAGTGAAACTAGCGGGCTAGGGGGCACAGATACGCAGTATTTT.

The chain's CDR3 is CASSYGAGNEKLFF. For the CDR3, the DNA is TGTGCCAGCAGTTACGGGGCGGGAAATGAAAAACTGTTTTTT. The rearrangement links TRBV6-5 to TRBJ1-4, with a weak D call TRBD1 (5 bases). V was trimmed by 2 bases and J by 5 bases, leaving 9 bases between them. The CDR3 is made up of 14 amino acids. The germline gives CDR1 MNHEY, CDR2 SVGAGI.

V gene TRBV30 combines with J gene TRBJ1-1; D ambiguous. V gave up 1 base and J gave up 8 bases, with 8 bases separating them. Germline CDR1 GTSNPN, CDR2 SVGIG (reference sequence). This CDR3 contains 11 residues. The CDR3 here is CAWSAVREAFF. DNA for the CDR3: TGTGCCTGGAGTGCGGTCAGGGAAGCTTTCTTT.

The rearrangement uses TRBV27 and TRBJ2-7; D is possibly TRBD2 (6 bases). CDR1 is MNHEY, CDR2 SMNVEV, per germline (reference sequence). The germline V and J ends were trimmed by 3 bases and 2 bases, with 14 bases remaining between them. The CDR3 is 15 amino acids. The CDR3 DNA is TGTGCCAGCAGTTTTTTGGCGGGATCCCCCTACGAGCAGTACTTC. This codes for CASSFLAGSPYEQYF.

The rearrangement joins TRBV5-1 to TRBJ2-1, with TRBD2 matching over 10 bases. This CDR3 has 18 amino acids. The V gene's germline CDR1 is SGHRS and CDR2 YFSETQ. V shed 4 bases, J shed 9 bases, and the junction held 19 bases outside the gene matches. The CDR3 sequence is CASSPPGSTSGKLGEQFF. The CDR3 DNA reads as TGCGCCAGCAGCCCACCCGGTTCCACTAGCGGGAAATTGGGTGAGCAGTTCTTC. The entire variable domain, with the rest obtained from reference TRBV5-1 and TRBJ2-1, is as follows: KAGVTQTPRYLIKTRGQQVTLSCSPISGHRSVSWYQQTPGQGLQFLFEYFSETQRNKGNFPGRFSGRQFSNSRSEMNVSTLELGDSALYLCASSPPGSTSGKLGEQFFGPGTRLTVL.

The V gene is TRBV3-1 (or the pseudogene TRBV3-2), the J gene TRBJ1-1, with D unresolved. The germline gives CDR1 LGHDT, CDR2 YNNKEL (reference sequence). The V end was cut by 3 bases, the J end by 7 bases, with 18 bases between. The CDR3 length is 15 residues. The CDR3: CASSQARPPGGEAFF. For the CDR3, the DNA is TGTGCCAGCAGCCAGGCGCGGCCCCCCGGCGGTGAAGCTTTCTTT.

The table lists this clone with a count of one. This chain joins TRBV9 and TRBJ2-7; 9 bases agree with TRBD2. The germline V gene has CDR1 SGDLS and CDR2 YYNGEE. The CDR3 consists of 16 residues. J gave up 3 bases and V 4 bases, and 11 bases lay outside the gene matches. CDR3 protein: CASSSGGTSRSYEQYF. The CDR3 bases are TGTGCCAGCAGCTCAGGGGGGACTAGCCGCAGCTACGAGCAGTACTTC.

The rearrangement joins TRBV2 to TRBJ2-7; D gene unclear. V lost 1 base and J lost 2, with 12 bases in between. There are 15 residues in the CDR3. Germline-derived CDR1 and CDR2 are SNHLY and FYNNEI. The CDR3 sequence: CASSEEVGSPYEQYF. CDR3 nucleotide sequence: TGTGCCAGCAGTGAAGAAGTCGGGTCCCCCTACGAGCAGTACTTC. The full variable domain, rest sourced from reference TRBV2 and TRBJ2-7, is EPEVTQTPSHQVTQMGQEVILRCVPISNHLYFYWYRQILGQKVEFLVSFYNNEISEKSEIFDDQFSVERPDGSNFTLKIRSTKLEDSAMYFCASSEEVGSPYEQYFGPGTRLTVT.

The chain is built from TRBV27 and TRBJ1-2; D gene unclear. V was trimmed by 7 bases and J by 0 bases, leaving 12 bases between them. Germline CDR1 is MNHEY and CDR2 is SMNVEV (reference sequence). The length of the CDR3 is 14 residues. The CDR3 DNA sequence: TGTGCCAGCAAGGTGCGGCGAGCTAACTATGGCTACACCTTC. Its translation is CASKVRRANYGYTF.

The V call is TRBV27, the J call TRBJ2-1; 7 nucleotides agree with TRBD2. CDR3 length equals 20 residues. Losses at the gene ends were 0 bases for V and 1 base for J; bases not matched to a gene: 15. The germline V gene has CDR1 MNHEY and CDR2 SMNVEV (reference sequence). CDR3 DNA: TGTGCCAGCAGTTTATCCCATGGACTGGGCGGGAGAAGATCCTACAATGAGCAGTTCTTC. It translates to CASSLSHGLGGRRSYNEQFF.

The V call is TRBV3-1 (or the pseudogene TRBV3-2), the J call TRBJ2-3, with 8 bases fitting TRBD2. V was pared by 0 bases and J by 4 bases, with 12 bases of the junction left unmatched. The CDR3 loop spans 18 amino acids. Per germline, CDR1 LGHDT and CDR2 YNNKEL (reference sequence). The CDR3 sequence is CASSQDFGGRNHADTQYF. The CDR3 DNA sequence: TGTGCCAGCAGCCAAGATTTCGGCGGGAGGAATCATGCAGATACGCAGTATTTT.

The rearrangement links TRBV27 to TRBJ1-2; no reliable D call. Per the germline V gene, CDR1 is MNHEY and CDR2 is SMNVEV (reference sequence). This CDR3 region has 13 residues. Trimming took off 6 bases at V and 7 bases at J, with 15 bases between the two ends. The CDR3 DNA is TGTGCCAGCAGCCTAAACGGGTACCTTGGCTACACCTTC. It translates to CASSLNGYLGYTF.

In nucleotides, the CDR3 is TGTGCCAGCAGCCCGCGGACAGGGGCGGTGGAAAAACTGTTTTTT. Residues: CASSPRTGAVEKLFF. The chain has TRBV9 and TRBJ1-4, with TRBD1 matching 9 bases. Germline CDR1 is SGDLS and CDR2 is YYNGEE. The V and J ends lost 4 bases and 8 bases, in that order; junction bases with no gene match: 9. This CDR3 is built from 15 residues.

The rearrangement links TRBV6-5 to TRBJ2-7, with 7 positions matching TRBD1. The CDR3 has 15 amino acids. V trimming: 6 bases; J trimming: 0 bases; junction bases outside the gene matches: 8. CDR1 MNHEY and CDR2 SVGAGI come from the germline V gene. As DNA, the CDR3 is TGTGCCAGCAGCCTGGACAGGTCGGGCTCCTACGAGCAGTACTTC. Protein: CASSLDRSGSYEQYF.

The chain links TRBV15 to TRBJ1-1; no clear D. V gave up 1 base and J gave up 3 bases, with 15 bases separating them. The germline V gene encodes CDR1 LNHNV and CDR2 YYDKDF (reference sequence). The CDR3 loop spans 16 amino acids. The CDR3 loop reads CATSRVLGGRDTEAFF. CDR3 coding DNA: TGTGCCACCAGCAGAGTTTTGGGAGGGCGGGACACTGAAGCTTTCTTT.

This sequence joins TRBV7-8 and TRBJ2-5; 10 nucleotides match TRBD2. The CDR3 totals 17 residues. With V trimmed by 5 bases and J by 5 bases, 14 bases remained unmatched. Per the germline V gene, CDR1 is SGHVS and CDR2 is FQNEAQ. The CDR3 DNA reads TGTGCCAGCAGCCCCCTAGCGGGGGTTGGAGCTATGGAGACCCAGTACTTC. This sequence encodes CASSPLAGVGAMETQYF.

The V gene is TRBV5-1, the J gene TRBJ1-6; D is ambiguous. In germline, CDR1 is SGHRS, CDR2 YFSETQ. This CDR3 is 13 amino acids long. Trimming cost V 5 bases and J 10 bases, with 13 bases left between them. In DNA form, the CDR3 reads TGCGCCAGCAGACGGGAAGGTGGATCACCCCTCCACTTT. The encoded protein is CASRREGGSPLHF.

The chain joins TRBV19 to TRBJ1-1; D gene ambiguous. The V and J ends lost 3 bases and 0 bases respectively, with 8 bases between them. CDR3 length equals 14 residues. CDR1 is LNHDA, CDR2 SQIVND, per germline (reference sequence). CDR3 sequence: CASSIWSMNTEAFF. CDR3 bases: TGTGCCAGTAGTATTTGGAGCATGAACACTGAAGCTTTCTTT.

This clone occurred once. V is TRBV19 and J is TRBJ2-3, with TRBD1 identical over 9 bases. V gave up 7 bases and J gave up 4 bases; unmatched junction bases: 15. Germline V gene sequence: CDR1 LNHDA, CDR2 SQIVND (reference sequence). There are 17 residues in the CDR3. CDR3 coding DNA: TGTGCCAGTACCTACACAGGGGGCGGGAGTGGTGCAGATACGCAGTATTTT. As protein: CASTYTGGGSGADTQYF.

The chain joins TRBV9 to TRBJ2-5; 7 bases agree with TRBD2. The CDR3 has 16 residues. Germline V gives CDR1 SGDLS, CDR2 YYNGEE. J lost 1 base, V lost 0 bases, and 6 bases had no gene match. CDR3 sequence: CASSVGTSVAQETQYF. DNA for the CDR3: TGTGCCAGCAGCGTAGGAACTAGCGTTGCCCAAGAGACCCAGTACTTC.

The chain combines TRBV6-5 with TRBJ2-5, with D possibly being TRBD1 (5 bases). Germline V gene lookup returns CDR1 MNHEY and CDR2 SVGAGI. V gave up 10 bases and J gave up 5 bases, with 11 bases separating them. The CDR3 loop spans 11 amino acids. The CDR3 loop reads CATGIVETQYF. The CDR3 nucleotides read TGTGCCACAGGGATTGTGGAGACCCAGTACTTC.

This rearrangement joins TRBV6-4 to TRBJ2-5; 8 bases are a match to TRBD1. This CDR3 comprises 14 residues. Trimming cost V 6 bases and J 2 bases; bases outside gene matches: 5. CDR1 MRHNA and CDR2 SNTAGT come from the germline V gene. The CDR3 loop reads CASSPWTGQETQYF. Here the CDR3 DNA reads TGTGCCAGCAGCCCCTGGACAGGGCAAGAGACCCAGTACTTC.

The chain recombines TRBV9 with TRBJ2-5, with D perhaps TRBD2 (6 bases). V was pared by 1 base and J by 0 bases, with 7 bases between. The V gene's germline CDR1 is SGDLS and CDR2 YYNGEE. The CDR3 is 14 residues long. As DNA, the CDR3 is TGTGCCAGCAGCGTAACGGGGGACCAAGAGACCCAGTACTTC. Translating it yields CASSVTGDQETQYF.

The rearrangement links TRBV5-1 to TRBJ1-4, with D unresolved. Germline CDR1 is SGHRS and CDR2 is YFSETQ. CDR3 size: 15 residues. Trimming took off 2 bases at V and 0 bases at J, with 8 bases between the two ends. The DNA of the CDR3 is TGCGCCAGCAGCTTAACAGTTCCAACTAATGAAAAACTGTTTTTT. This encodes CASSLTVPTNEKLFF.

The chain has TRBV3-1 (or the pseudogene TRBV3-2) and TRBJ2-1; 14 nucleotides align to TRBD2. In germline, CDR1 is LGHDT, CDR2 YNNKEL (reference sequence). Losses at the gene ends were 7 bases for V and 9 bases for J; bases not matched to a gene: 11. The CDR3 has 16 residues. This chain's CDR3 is CASTLRLAGGQGEQFF. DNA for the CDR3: TGTGCCAGCACCCTTCGACTAGCGGGGGGGCAGGGTGAGCAGTTCTTC.